This T cell receptor (beta chain) was observed in a study of blood T cell repertoires in COVID-19. Germline loops: CDR1 LGHNA, CDR2 YSLEER. This CDR3 is 14 amino acids long. V was pared by 4 bases and J by 5 bases, with 11 bases between. Repertoires were generated with immunoSEQ multiplex PCR, while TCRdb's copy carries only in-frame clones and drops some. Of tens of thousands of clones listed, roughly 90% are singletons. The specimen was peripheral blood. V gene TRBV4-3 combines with J gene TRBJ2-2, with D possibly matching TRBD1 (6 bases). This receptor was identified in a man between 65 and 85 years old with active or convalescent COVID-19. CDR3 sequence reads: CASSLYRETGELFF. In DNA form, the CDR3 reads TGCGCCAGCAGCCTCTACAGGGAGACCGGGGAGCTGTTTTTT.